This T cell receptor beta chain originates from a study of vaccination effects on CD4 cells after COVID-19. Looking at the study overall: It was a median of 72 days after the second dose that post-vaccine samples were obtained.

Study results and caveats: The study dataset contains few convalescent patients and includes no early post-infection timepoints.

TCRdb keeps only in-frame clones here, not all; method: immunoSEQ multiplex PCR. Among 65,000 to 90,000 clones listed, roughly 75% were seen once. A remark on this clone: Antigen unknown.

CD4+ T cells were isolated after 10 days of culture. The vaccine given was either BNT162b2 or mRNA-1273, in two doses. The origin of this receptor is a human donor who received a COVID-19 vaccine. The specimen was CD4+ T cells from PBMCs cultured without peptide, collected after COVID-19 vaccination.

CDR3 sequence (DNA): TGCAGCGTTGACAGGGTAGGGTCCTACGAGCAGTACGTC. As protein: CSVDRVGSYEQYV. The rearrangement uses TRBV29-1 and TRBJ2-7, with D possibly TRBD1 on 5 matching bases. The CDR3 length is 13 residues. The germline CDR1 and CDR2 sequences are SQVTM and ANQGSEA. V was shortened by 3 bases and J by 1 base, with 10 bases between the two germline ends.